These T cell receptor beta chains were read from a single sample in a study of blood T cell repertoires in COVID-19. Sequencing was performed with immunoSEQ multiplex PCR; in TCRdb, only in-frame clones are kept and a portion is missing. The sample has more than 400,000 clones, approximately 90% seen once; the top ten hold roughly 0.72%. Sequences were obtained from PBMCs or T cells enriched from blood (not recorded which). The receptors here all came from a woman between 18 and 30 years old who had recovered from COVID-19. The CDR3 runs from the conserved cysteine through the conserved F or W. A D gene is named only where the DNA matches it firmly. Rows give clone size only sometimes, using once, few, many, or a class for an expanded clone.

J | size | D | V | CDR3 | DNA
TRBJ1-5 | NA | TRBD1 | TRBV5-5 | CASSGDRANQPQHF | TGTGCCAGCAGCGGGGACAGGGCAAATCAGCCCCAGCATTTT
TRBJ2-1 | NA | NA | TRBV11-2 | CASSLGSLNEQFF | TGTGCCAGCAGCCTTGGGAGCTTGAATGAGCAGTTCTTC
TRBJ1-5 | few | TRBD1 | TRBV30 | CAWSVGTGSQPQHF | TGTGCCTGGAGTGTAGGGACAGGGAGTCAGCCCCAGCATTTT
TRBJ2-1 | NA | TRBD2 | TRBV6-4 | CASSDSIPSGGDHEQFF | TGTGCCAGCAGTGACTCGATACCTAGCGGGGGGGACCATGAGCAGTTCTTC
TRBJ2-5 | NA | TRBD1 | TRBV7-3 | CASSRQGQETQYF | TGTGCCAGCAGCCGACAGGGCCAAGAGACCCAGTACTTC
TRBJ1-1 | NA | NA | TRBV10-1 | CASSETREMNTEAFF | TGCGCCAGCAGTGAGACGCGAGAGATGAACACTGAAGCTTTCTTT
TRBJ2-1 | NA | NA | TRBV4-2 | CASSQEGGGLLDEQFF | TGTGCCAGCAGCCAAGAAGGCGGAGGACTACTCGATGAGCAGTTCTTC
TRBJ2-5 | NA | TRBD2 | TRBV7-2 | CASSFGTRGETQYF | TGTGCCAGCAGCTTCGGGACTAGAGGAGAGACCCAGTACTTC
TRBJ2-1 | NA | NA | TRBV28 | CATSPTGEQFF | TGTGCCACTTCTCCCACCGGGGAGCAGTTCTTC
TRBJ2-7 | NA | TRBD2 | TRBV7-3 | CASSLGTSGGGEQYF | TGTGCCAGCAGCCTAGGGACTAGCGGGGGTGGGGAGCAGTACTTC
TRBJ1-5 | NA | TRBD1 | TRBV19 | CASRGDRGPAQPQHF | TGTGCCAGTAGGGGGGACAGGGGGCCTGCTCAGCCCCAGCATTTT
TRBJ2-7 | once | TRBD1 | TRBV6-5 | CASTLGQGTYEQYF | TGTGCCAGCACCTTAGGACAGGGAACCTACGAGCAGTACTTC
TRBJ1-6 | NA | TRBD1 | TRBV18 | CASSRTGPDNSPLHF | TGTGCCAGCTCACGGACAGGACCTGATAATTCACCCCTCCACTTT
TRBJ2-2 | NA | TRBD1 | TRBV6-5 | CASRGQGGYTGELFF | TGTGCCAGCAGGGGACAGGGGGGCTACACCGGGGAGCTGTTTTTT
TRBJ2-5 | once | TRBD2 | TRBV5-5 | CASSSGGEREETQYF | TGTGCCAGCAGCTCCGGGGGGGAGCGGGAAGAGACCCAGTACTTC
TRBJ2-7 | once | TRBD1 | TRBV5-5 | CASSPGPGGYEQYF | TGTGCCAGCAGCCCGGGCCCAGGGGGCTACGAGCAGTACTTC
TRBJ1-1 | NA | TRBD1 | TRBV6-5 | CASSYSRDRGFTEAFF | TGTGCCAGCAGTTACTCGCGGGACAGGGGATTCACTGAAGCTTTCTTT
TRBJ2-5 | NA | TRBD2 | TRBV10-2 | CASRWTSQETQYF | TGCGCCAGCAGGTGGACTAGCCAAGAGACCCAGTACTTC
TRBJ2-1 | NA | NA | TRBV6-5 | CASSYSSPSVDEQFF | TGTGCCAGCAGTTACTCGAGCCCCTCCGTCGATGAGCAGTTCTTC
TRBJ1-1 | NA | NA | TRBV5-8 | CASSLGRGGGTEAFF | TGTGCCAGCAGCTTGGGACGAGGGGGGGGGACTGAAGCTTTCTTT
TRBJ2-2 | few | TRBD2 | TRBV6-4 | CASSDSWGGSTGELFF | TGTGCCAGCAGTGACTCGTGGGGGGGATCTACCGGGGAGCTGTTTTTT
TRBJ1-1 | NA | NA | TRBV14 | CASSQDGGGGTEAFF | TGTGCCAGCAGCCAAGATGGTGGTGGCGGCACTGAAGCTTTCTTT
TRBJ1-3 | NA | TRBD1 | TRBV3-1/TRBV3-2 | CASRATGEGGNTIYF | TGTGCCAGCAGGGCGACAGGGGAGGGTGGAAACACCATATATTTT
TRBJ1-5 | NA | TRBD1 | TRBV6-5 | CASSRTGGSGQPQHF | TGTGCCAGCAGTCGGACAGGGGGCTCGGGGCAGCCCCAGCATTTT
TRBJ2-7 | NA | NA | TRBV6-5 | CASSSRGSSYEQYF | TGTGCCAGCAGTTCCAGGGGAAGCTCCTACGAGCAGTACTTC